This TCR beta chain was documented in a study of T cell responses to AZD1222 COVID-19 vaccine (dated by TCRdb to about 2021). Concerning the study at large: Because spike-specific TCR depth and breadth did not differ between the two schedules, AZD1222 recipients who got a second dose at roughly 4 weeks were pooled with those who got a second dose at roughly 12 weeks. TCR sequencing covered fewer than 250 trial participants: around 210 given two doses of AZD1222 and around 25 given two doses of MenACWY control vaccine. Trial participants were enrolled by age into subgroups of 18-55, 56-69 and 70-plus years, and around 140, 26 and 57 TCR-sequenced participants, respectively, were included in these subgroups. Summary of the overall study and its limitations: After two AZD1222 doses, both the breadth and the depth of spike-specific TCRs were significantly higher than at day 0 and than in MenACWY recipients. No day 14 peak-response samples were available, so repertoires were characterized only after the peak T cell response. Only six or seven AZD1222 recipients were SARS-CoV-2 seropositive at baseline, limiting conclusions about previously exposed vaccinees. Epitopes outside the regions mutated in the B.1.351 and B.1.1.7 variants were reportedly recognized by nearly half of the unique spike-specific TCRs. The 56-69-year group was small, and its depth increase did not reach significance, likely because of low power. Most participants were white British and females outnumbered males, and the authors suggested that clonal diversity may have been underestimated. The vaccine-associated CD4 TCRs covered the entire spike protein, and the dominant responses fell in regions 160-218 and 743-854.

Reading the label with the study, this specimen's time point is: baseline before first vaccination. Vaccinee samples were obtained from the UK trials COV001 and COV002, which included a single-blind randomized controlled phase 2/3 trial of AZD1222 (ChAdOx1 nCoV-19) in healthy adults. For TCRbeta chain sequencing, PBMC samples were collected from trial participants at day 0 and at day 28 after the second dose. The CDR3 regions of human TCRbeta chains were subjected to immunosequencing. On the authors' methods: TCRs in the repertoires were matched against a reference library of SARS-CoV-2-specific TCRs that had been generated with the MIRA antigen-specificity platform. Breadth was defined as the fraction of unique TCRs that were SARS-CoV-2-associated. Depth was defined as the fraction of total T cells that were SARS-CoV-2-associated. Using the MIRA data, every spike-specific TCR was mapped to the spike region that the TCR reacted to and assigned to either a CD4 or a CD8 class. Log10-transformed breadth and depth values were compared by one-way ANOVA with Sidak's multiple comparisons tests. Imported from immuneACCESS, the table was reduced by TCRdb to in-frame sequences with V and J called. These copies leave out some clones; in studies compared against another copy, an unresolved V gene accounts for under half, and the cause of the remainder is not known. V and J calls and clone size are copied from that table; D and trimming were computed from the DNA. This sample comprises over 130,000 clones, 85% to 95% of them detected only once. Approximately 5% of the sample goes to the ten largest clones.

Worth noting for this clone: Its antigen target is currently unknown. It has no much larger one-base neighbor in the sample; base qualities were not kept.

CDR1 and CDR2 are drawn from the germline V gene: SNHLY, FYNNEI. The junction shows trimming of 0 bases on V and 9 bases on J, plus 9 bases between the germline ends. The CDR3 has 13 amino acids, counting the end cysteine and phenylalanine. The CDR3 DNA has 39 bases and is translated from base 1. Recombination joined TRBV2 with TRBJ1-5; the D segment cannot be called with confidence. The specimen was peripheral blood, collected on day 0 of AZD1222 vaccination. The clonotype was recovered from an adult in good health. CDR3 sequence: CASSEALHRPQHF. In nucleotide form, the sequence is TGTGCCAGCAGTGAAGCGCTTCACAGGCCCCAGCATTTT.